This T cell receptor beta chain was observed in a study of T cell responses to AZD1222 COVID-19 vaccine. Profiling relied on immunoSEQ multiplex PCR, and the TCRdb table lists in-frame clones only, not all of them. Altogether over 150,000 clones are present, over 80% being singletons, with the ten largest covering around 0.98%. Study-wide findings and caveats: The donor group comprised mostly white British people and more females; the analysis possibly underestimated clonal diversity. Reportedly, nearly half of unique spike TCRs recognized epitopes outside B.1.351/B.1.1.7 mutations. Among those given AZD1222, only 6 or 7 were seropositive at baseline. Following two doses of AZD1222, Spike-specific TCR breadth and depth rose.

As to this clone: No antigen is known for it.

Trimming stripped 1 base from V and 2 bases from J, with 9 bases between. CDR1 and CDR2 from the germline V gene are SGHVS and FQNEAQ. The CDR3 covers 15 residues. Specimen: peripheral blood, collected 28 days after the second dose of the MenACWY control vaccine. This chain joins TRBV7-8 and TRBJ1-3; D remains unclear. The receptor's source is an adult who received the MenACWY meningococcal vaccine as a control. The CDR3 here is CASSLGTAAGNTIYF. As DNA, the CDR3 is TGTGCCAGCAGCTTAGGGACGGCAGCTGGAAACACCATATATTTT.